Following are 14 T cell receptor beta chains from one sample sequenced in a study of regulatory T cells in long-lasting Graves disease (dated by TCRdb to the early 2020s). What this sample's time point label stands for: newly diagnosed GD, antithyroid drugs for less than 3 months. RNA was extracted from PBMCs in TRIzol for both TCR sequencing and RNA sequencing. The library was produced with multiplex PCR. TCRdb records Illumina HiSeq 4000 as the sequencer. To build TCR beta libraries, CDR3 regions were amplified by Arm-PCR using iRepertoire HTBI primers. TCRdb itself trimmed the public reads at Q25 with fastp, ran MiXCR and retained productive beta chains. Merged by CDR3 protein, the rows form single entries marked with the most common genes and DNA. This sample comprises roughly 400,000 distinct CDR3 sequences, roughly 15% of them detected only once. Jointly, the top ten make up under 30% of the sample.

These records were also assigned to another study, of T cells in Graves' hyperthyroidism and ophthalmopathy.

The material sequenced was peripheral blood mononuclear cells (PBMCs), taken at new diagnosis, from a patient treated with antithyroid drugs. The receptors originated from a woman aged 18-29 years with Graves disease. Donor details come from another sample of the same person, matched by shared clones.

This clonotype has ten or more counts. The rearrangement joins TRBV11-2 to TRBJ2-6; D assignment may be TRBD1 or TRBD2 (5 bases each). The germline V gene encodes CDR1 SGHAT and CDR2 FQNNGV. The CDR3 consists of 17 residues. V was shortened by 1 base and J by 0 bases, with 10 bases between the two germline ends. The DNA for the CDR3 is TGTGCCAGCAGCTTAGTAGTGGGGGTCTCTGGGGCCAACGTCCTGACTTTC. Residues: CASSLVVGVSGANVLTF.

This clonotype was counted only a few times. The V call is TRBV28, the J call TRBJ2-3, with D maybe TRBD2 (7 bases). The V end was cut by 4 bases, the J end by 6 bases, with 20 bases between. CDR1 is MDHEN, CDR2 SYDVKM, per germline. The CDR3 consists of 16 residues. The CDR3 DNA is TGTGCCAGCAGTTCCTTGGACGGGGGGCGTCTCGATACGCAGTATTTT. Translation: CASSSLDGGRLDTQYF.

This clonotype has a handful of counts. This chain links TRBV20-1 with TRBJ2-7; 13 bases are shared with TRBD2. Germline lookup yields CDR1 DFQATT and CDR2 SNEGSKA (reference sequence). V was clipped by 7 bases and J by 4 bases; unmatched bases: 13. The CDR3 contains 16 residues. CDR3 region: CSVSGTSGAVGYEQYF. The CDR3 bases are TGCAGTGTCTCCGGGACTAGCGGGGCCGTTGGGTACGAGCAGTACTTC.

This clonotype occurred many times. V usage is TRBV20-1 and J usage is TRBJ2-7; TRBD1 might be the D (5 bases). CDR1 DFQATT and CDR2 SNEGSKA come from the germline V gene (reference sequence). This CDR3 has 11 amino acids. Between the trimmed V and J ends, which lost 4 bases and 5 bases, there was a span of 9 bases. The CDR3 region is CSATGLNEQYF. The CDR3 nucleotides are TGCAGTGCTACAGGGCTCAACGAGCAGTACTTC.

There are many counts of this clonotype. The chain has TRBV5-5 and TRBJ1-1, with TRBD1 as a possible D gene (6 bases). The germline CDR1 and CDR2 sequences are SGHKS and YYEKEE (reference sequence). The CDR3 length is 17 residues. V lost 5 bases and J lost 3, with 23 bases in between. The CDR3 sequence is CASRRQTGMISDTEAFF. The DNA of the CDR3 is TGTGCCAGCAGACGACAAACAGGGATGATATCGGACACTGAAGCTTTCTTT.

This clonotype was seen ten or more times. The chain couples TRBV7-2 to TRBJ2-7; D is undetermined. The germline V gene has CDR1 SGHTA and CDR2 FQGNSA. This CDR3 is built from 15 residues. V shed 2 bases and J shed 0 bases, with 11 bases lying between them. CDR3 region: CASSLLIGVSYEQYF. The CDR3 nucleotides are TGTGCCAGCAGCTTATTGATAGGCGTCTCCTACGAGCAGTACTTC.

This chain links TRBV29-1 with TRBJ1-1, with D hard to call. This CDR3 is 12 amino acids long. Trimming left V 5 bases short and J 1 base short, with 8 bases between. Germline V lookup: CDR1 SQVTM, CDR2 ANQGSEA. CDR3 residues: CSVIGQNTEAFF. In DNA, the CDR3 is TGCAGCGTTATAGGGCAGAACACTGAAGCTTTCTTT.

Many counts were recorded for this clonotype. The chain recombines TRBV11-3 with TRBJ2-1; perhaps TRBD1 as D (6 bases). CDR3 length: 13 amino acids. Germline-derived CDR1 and CDR2 are SGHNT and YENEEA. V dropped 5 bases and J dropped 5 bases, with 10 bases sitting between them. The DNA for the CDR3 is TGTGCCAGCAGCCCAGGGGATAACAATGAGCAGTTCTTC. The encoded protein is CASSPGDNNEQFF.

This clonotype was recorded a few times. The chain uses TRBV24-1 and TRBJ2-1; no definite D call. Per the germline V gene, CDR1 is KGHDR and CDR2 is SFDVKD. V was pared by 1 base and J by 0 bases, with 9 bases between. The CDR3 contains 16 residues. This CDR3 is CATSDLSADSYNEQFF. CDR3 DNA: TGTGCCACCAGTGATTTATCGGCGGACTCCTACAATGAGCAGTTCTTC.

This clonotype was seen many times. The chain carries TRBV5-1 and TRBJ2-1; TRBD2 agrees at 13 bases. The CDR3 contains 15 residues. Trimming took 6 bases from V and 5 from J; bases not matched to a gene: 5. Looked up from germline, CDR1 is SGHRS and CDR2 is YFSETQ. The CDR3 region is CASNALAGGDNEQFF. Written as DNA, the CDR3 is TGCGCCAGCAATGCACTAGCGGGGGGGGACAATGAGCAGTTCTTC.

This clonotype has just a few counts. The chain carries TRBV3-1 and TRBJ2-3; D might be TRBD2 (6 bases). The CDR3 loop spans 16 amino acids. Trimming shortened V by 3 bases and J by 3 bases, and 16 bases separated the two germline ends. Germline CDR1 is LGHDT and CDR2 is YNNKEL (reference sequence). The DNA for the CDR3 is TGTGCCAGCAGCCAGAGACTAGGGGCGGAAACAGATACGCAGTATTTT. Translating it yields CASSQRLGAETDTQYF.

The chain joins TRBV2 to TRBJ2-7; TRBD2 agrees at 7 bases. The germline V gene encodes CDR1 SNHLY and CDR2 FYNNEI. V gave up 8 bases and J gave up 7 bases; unmatched junction bases: 11. The CDR3 has 13 residues. Here the CDR3 DNA reads TGTGCCAGCGGCGAGGTCCTCGGGGGGGAGCAGTACTTC. Translation gives CASGEVLGGEQYF.

This clonotype was recorded a few times. V and J are TRBV6-1 and TRBJ2-7; D call uncertain. V lost 0 bases and J 0 bases, leaving 15 bases between the germline ends. CDR1 is MNHNS, CDR2 SASEGT, per germline. CDR3 length equals 17 residues. The CDR3 DNA follows: TGTGCCAGCAGTGAAGCGCTTTCGGGCAGGAGCTCCTACGAGCAGTACTTC. It yields the protein CASSEALSGRSSYEQYF.

The V call is TRBV7-3, the J call TRBJ2-1; 13 bases match TRBD2. Trimming at V came to 5 bases and at J to 13 bases, leaving 5 bases not matched to a gene. This CDR3 is 13 amino acids long. The germline gives CDR1 SGHTA, CDR2 FQGTGA. The CDR3 DNA reads TGTGCCAGCAGCCGGACTAGCGGGAGTCCCCAGTTCTTC. Residues: CASSRTSGSPQFF.